This TCR beta chain was found in a study of blood T cell repertoires in COVID-19 (dated by TCRdb to the early 2020s). Regarding the study in general: Samples covering the acute and convalescent phases of COVID-19 were provided by collaborators in the United States, Italy and Spain. The dataset comprised deeply sampled blood TCRbeta repertoires from subjects exposed to, actively infected with, or recovered from COVID-19. The material from the prospective study consisted of cDNA or gDNA derived from T cells, B-cell-depleted T cells, or PBMCs. A de-identified subject ID, COVID-19 status, age in years and sex were almost always included in the sample metadata. HLA class I and class II types, where available, came from metadata supplied by the sample provider rather than from assay-based typing. A freely available public database, intended as a resource for researchers studying the immune response to SARS-CoV-2, is where the repertoires were released. The samples were drawn from the first 160 participants of the ongoing ImmuneRACE study and from about 1,200 subjects provided by 6 global collaborators. Findings and caveats that apply to the study as a whole: The quantity of clinical and demographic metadata differed by source and by participant and was supplied without curation.

Participants in the prospective study were aged about 18 to 90 years, lived in some 24 United States geographic areas, and enrolled through a virtual design. Cohort assignment in the prospective study relied on participant-reported clinical history from a screening survey and a study questionnaire. For ImmuneRACE Cohort 3, a participant was defined as recovered based on two consecutive negative NP/OP PCR tests, clearance by a healthcare professional, or resolution of symptoms. Mobile phlebotomists in the prospective study collected whole blood, serum and a nasopharyngeal or oropharyngeal swab from every participant. Additional blood draws and questionnaires over an approximately 2-month period could optionally be provided by prospective study participants. Prospective study blood samples were shipped either frozen or at room temperature before DNA extraction. Of note for this clone: The antigen it binds to is not known. Base qualities are not provided; no much larger clone lies one nucleotide away.

Sequences SGHRS (CDR1) and YFSETQ (CDR2) are obtained from the germline V gene. The CDR3 holds 14 amino acids from the cysteine to the phenylalanine. Left in the record is the CDR3 DNA by itself, 42 bases read in frame from the first base. The V and J ends are trimmed by 1 base and 2 bases, leaving 8 bases between them. TCRbeta CDR3 regions were amplified from genomic DNA using the immunoSEQ Assay, a bias-controlled multiplex PCR. Per the original workflow: The number of nucleated cells in each sample was estimated from the amplification of reference gene primers within the assay. Sequence reads were collapsed and filtered to measure the absolute abundance of every unique TCRbeta CDR3 rearrangement. For each sample, productive Simpson clonality was calculated as the square root of Simpson's diversity index over productive rearrangements. Not all clones reach the TCRdb copy of this immuneACCESS table, which keeps in-frame sequences only. Checked studies attribute under half of the gap to unresolved V genes and leave the rest unexplained. V and J calls and clone size follow that table, whereas D and trimming were derived from the DNA. This sample lists over 200,000 clones; 65% to 85% were detected once. Jointly, the top ten make up approximately 6.6% of the sample.

Rearrangement joined TRBV5-1 to TRBJ2-3; D gene: possibly TRBD1, on 6 matching bases. Specimen: PBMCs or T cells enriched from blood (not recorded which). The TCR sequence derives from a woman between 40 and 50 years old who had recovered from COVID-19. The nucleotides are TGCGCCAGCAGCTTGCAGGGGAACACAGATACGCAGTATTTT. Its amino acids are CASSLQGNTDTQYF.